Sequencing of this TCR beta chain was carried out in a study of human T cells and chemical hapten exposure. About the study: Patients were given diphenylcyclopropenone on the scalp weekly across the roughly 25-week study. Overall study results and limits: Clustering by CDR3 similarity yielded significantly more large clusters from expanded TCRs than controls.

It was the library that attached unique molecular identifiers to individual cDNA molecules. TCRdb independently ran MiXCR on the RACE reads; one entry per CDR3 protein. The repertoire holds about 350,000 distinct CDR3 sequences, 4.5% to 7% seen once, with roughly 8.2% in the top ten. Time point given: pre-sensitization, week 0. Treatment defined: therapeutic diphenylcyclopropenone sensitization with weekly scalp DPC. Germline lookup yields CDR1 MDHEN and CDR2 SYDVKM. V lost 2 bases to trimming and J lost 2 bases, with 9 bases between them. The CDR3 has 14 residues. This clonotype occurred many times. Its antigen is currently unknown.

Sequenced material: whole blood, taken in connection with sensitization to the hapten diphenylcyclopropenone (DPC). This TCR derives from a woman aged 18-30 years with alopecia areata. Some clones in this sample may be carry-over from other donors' samples. This rearrangement joins TRBV28 to TRBJ2-5; no definite D call. CDR3 residues: CASSLKSRQETQYF. DNA for the CDR3: TGTGCCAGCAGTTTAAAATCACGGCAAGAGACCCAGTACTTC.